This T cell receptor beta chain was profiled in a study of blood T cells in healthy people across ages. CDR1 SQVTM and CDR2 ANQGSEA come from the germline V gene. V was pared by 6 bases and J by 1 base, with 12 bases between. This CDR3 is 13 amino acids long. A second about 6 to 12 cycle PCR used barcoded and J-beta primers. One entry per CDR3 protein, called by TCRdb with MiXCR from the 5' RACE reads. The sample comprises about 1.7 million distinct CDR3 sequences, over 25% of which are singletons, and over 7% rests with the top ten. This clonotype occurred a few times. Its antigen remains unidentified. Study-level findings and limits: CMV infection status of these donors was not known. Older age coincided with a roughly linear decline in TCR beta diversity per million T cells.

Ranging in age from about 6 to 95, the donors were healthy Caucasian individuals from Russia. The chain carries TRBV29-1 and TRBJ2-5; D may be TRBD1 (5 bases). The TCR comes from a woman younger than 45 in good health. The sample consisted of blood. Written as DNA, the CDR3 is TGCAGCGTCCCAGGGTCCTCCCAAGAGACCCAGTACTTC. As protein: CSVPGSSQETQYF.